The T cell receptor beta chain described here comes from a study of cytomegalovirus exposure and HLA in healthy donors (dated by TCRdb to the late 2010s). The study in broad terms: According to an earlier analysis of 450 to 650 of the donors, about 179 million T cells yielded some 120 million unique TCR beta sequences and about 300 Gb of sequence data. An early release that covered some 630 HLA-typed donors contained around 330 gigabases of sequencing data and tens of millions of unique TCR sequences. Among the 398 genotyped donors, around 81% belonged to the genetic ancestry cluster associated with self-reported Caucasian donors. The study aimed to test whether signatures of past pathogen exposure could be identified by cataloging public T cell receptors. The study used immunosequencing to profile the T cell repertoires of 666 subjects and linked those repertoires to cytomegalovirus serostatus. In addition to the first cohort of roughly 700 subjects, a separate validation cohort of approximately 130 different subjects was used. High-throughput TCR immunosequencing, statistical association of individual TCRs with disease status, and machine learning were combined to predict cytomegalovirus infection status. To study patterns of TCR occurrence, a later analysis re-analyzed previously published TCR beta repertoires from 550 to 800 donors and added high-resolution HLA genotyping. Rather than using new phenotypic data, the later analysis identified candidate immune exposures from TCR beta sequences and from how often those sequences occurred across donors. An earlier analysis of roughly 580 of the donors used high-throughput TCR beta sequencing to judge whether each TCR beta V gene segment behaved as functional or pseudogenic. Donor age, sex, ethnicity and CMV serostatus were collected together with the repertoire data. A later genetic analysis used genome-wide SNP genotypes for about 55% of the 666 donors, treating that subset as a discovery cohort. Every repertoire in the discovery cohort had been generated on one and the same sequencing platform. HLA typing covered class I and class II loci at four-digit resolution. The number of typed donors differed by locus: about 620-640 for A, B, C, DRB1 and DQB1; 522 for DQA1; approximately 600 for DPA1; and some 470 for DPB1. Five DR-DQ haplotypes were handled as single units for association and clustering because linkage in the cohort was strong. Across some 400 genotyped donors of the cohort, an average of roughly 250,000 unique TCR beta nucleotide sequences per donor were sequenced, and roughly a sixth of those sequences were non-productive. On the study overall, not on this receptor specifically: Presence/absence analyses assumed roughly uniform sequencing depth across donors, an assumption that may not hold. Strong co-occurrence of HLA alleles, especially DR and DQ, made assigning TCR associations to individual alleles difficult. Specific HLA alleles were associated with 15,000 to 20,000 TCR beta sequences at a false discovery rate of 0.05 in a later analysis. An association between a missense DCLRE1C variant and V-gene and J-gene trimming of TCR beta chains was found in a later genetic analysis and replicated in an independent cohort. For the cohort, immune exposure information was limited to CMV serostatus. In vitro tests confirmed that a few of the cytomegalovirus-associated TCR beta chains recognize cytomegalovirus antigens. In a later analysis, HLA-associated TCR beta chains showed more clonal expansion and lower generation probabilities than non-associated chains that were equally common. Most CMV-associated TCR beta chains appeared to be HLA-restricted in a later analysis, and the HLA associations seemed to be driven largely by CMV exposure. In a later analysis, the rate of TCR association differed among HLA loci, with DRB1 alleles having the most associated TCRs and HLA-C alleles having the fewest. A cluster of highly shared sequence variants was judged likely to represent a technical artifact of the sequencing pipeline. Approximately 16 rarely observed V segments, including chromosome 9 orphons, were excluded from the earlier analysis of about 610 of the donors because counts were too low. A further reported finding was that TCR beta sequences accurately predicted the HLA-A and HLA-B alleles for most subjects in the first cohort. Correlated functional status among segregating V segments might be attributable to linkage disequilibrium, but an unknown experimental factor could not be ruled out. In an earlier analysis of around 600 of the donors, most TCR beta V segments appeared in productive rearrangements about 87% or about 30% of the time, broadly matching IMGT annotations. According to a later analysis, parvovirus B19, influenza, CMV and Epstein-Barr virus appeared linked to several top co-occurrence clusters. Most TCR sequences were seen in very few donors, while some public TCRs were found in many individuals. In both the original and validation cohorts, the classifier was reported to diagnose cytomegalovirus status with high specificity and sensitivity. A total of 150 to 200 TCR beta chains were listed by the study as associated with cytomegalovirus. The authors suggested that the approach could potentially be extended to other disease states and immunological phenotypes. Compared with the roughly 670-donor mean, donors in an Asian-associated ancestry cluster had fewer N-insertions in productive TCRs, according to a later genetic analysis. Some IMGT-functional V segments, including TRBV6-2 and TRBV6-3, could not be told apart with the 87-base-pair reads, so those segments were excluded. Because HLA typing was missing for some donors at each locus, association tests included only the typed subset. The cohort was sequenced for TCR beta chains only, and without alpha or paired-chain data the features that could be detected were limited.

Regarding this clone: Its recognized antigen is unknown. Base qualities are missing; no much larger clone stands one base away.

The library was obtained by the immunoSEQ multiplex PCR assay. A mixture of 60 forward primers for TCR Vbeta segments and 13 reverse primers for TCR Jbeta segments was used in the multiplex PCR. A multiplex PCR assay on genomic DNA amplified the CDR3 region of rearranged TCR beta genes. The Illumina HiSeq System was used to sequence the amplified TCR beta libraries as 87-base-pair reads. On the study's bioinformatics: A later analysis counted approximately 74 million unique TCR beta chains across the 666 repertoires, and 9 million to 14 million of these chains were shared by at least two donors. A nearest-neighbor algorithm error-corrected the raw reads and collapsed the reads into unique sequences, merging closely related sequences to remove PCR and sequencing errors. Alignment of CDR3 sequences to IMGT reference sequences was used to assign V, D and J gene segments. For a sequence to be retained, a match of at least six nucleotides to both a V gene segment and a J gene segment was required. A rearrangement counted as productive if the CDR3 had no stop codons and remained in frame with V and J, and every other rearrangement counted as non-productive. CDR3 was defined according to IMGT convention as the region running from the second conserved V-encoded cysteine to the conserved J-encoded phenylalanine. The earlier analysis of fewer than 750 of the donors excluded sequences that lacked an unambiguous match to a single V gene segment. An earlier analysis of a few hundred of the donors called V segments functional above 56.7% productive rearrangements and segregating when the between-donor standard deviation exceeded 5%. A statistical classification framework was developed to diagnose cytomegalovirus status using the catalog of TCR beta chain sequences. In a later analysis, TCR nucleotide sequences were compared against IMGT/GENE-DB human TR gene sequences so that V and J genes could be assigned. A later analysis assigned CDR3 sequences and most-parsimonious VDJ recombination scenarios with the TCRdist pipeline. In a later analysis, every TCR beta chain was defined by the combination of its CDR3 amino acid sequence and its V-gene family, and reads without a unique V-gene family were dropped. To address suspected cross-contamination and a sequencing artifact, a later analysis removed approximately 600 highly shared, low-generation-probability nucleotide sequences. In a later analysis, a clonal expansion index for each public chain was calculated from normalized within-repertoire ranks of inferred template counts. Generation probabilities in a later analysis came from a VDJ recombination model fitted to out-of-frame rearrangements, and those results were checked against IGoR. Hypergeometric tests were used in a later analysis to score TCR-TCR, TCR-HLA and TCR-CMV co-occurrence, with a repertoire-size bias correction applied to the TCR pairs. To estimate false discovery rates, a later analysis permuted the HLA or CMV assignments 20 times. In a later analysis, co-occurring TCRs were grouped using DBSCAN, with TCRdist sequence similarity added in when clustering inside HLA-allele-positive subsets. Repertoires with fewer than 30,000 or more than 120,000 public chains, plus five repertoires with anomalous nucleotide sharing, were excluded from co-occurrence clustering. TCRdb mirrors the immuneACCESS table, restricted to in-frame sequences. Some clones are absent from its copies; in checked studies, under half trace to an unresolved V gene, and the reason for the others is unknown. For V, J and clone size, that table is used; D and trimming come from the DNA. The sample includes roughly 200,000 clones, with around three quarters observed a single time. 12% to 15% of the sample lies in the top ten.

V has 5 bases trimmed and J has 2 bases trimmed; junction bases matching no gene number 11. Including the terminal cysteine and phenylalanine, the CDR3 comprises 18 residues. CDR3 DNA only is kept here, 54 bases in frame from base 1. CDR1 MDHEN and CDR2 SYDVKM were looked up in the germline V gene. The cohort was made up of roughly 670 healthy bone marrow donors. At the time of sampling, all cohort members were nominally healthy, though unrecorded immune exposures were likely present. The donor tested CMV seropositive and was one of the 289 seropositive cohort members. Every donor gave a peripheral blood sample, and the peripheral blood mononuclear cells from that sample were used for TCR beta sequencing. The Qiagen DNeasy Blood Extraction Kit was used to extract genomic DNA from the blood cell samples.

Sequencing was performed on PBMCs. Rearrangement joined TRBV28 to TRBJ2-3; 12 bases in between match TRBD2. The clonotype originates from a woman in her thirties in good health and CMV-seropositive. CDR3 reads: CASSTPIGLAGNTDTQYF. Read as DNA, the sequence is TGTGCCAGCAGTACCCCCATTGGACTAGCGGGGAACACAGATACGCAGTATTTT.